This TCR beta chain was captured in a study of T cells in women clearing cervical HPV infection (dated by TCRdb to the late 2010s). Background on the whole study: The cases were 25 to 30 women with histologically confirmed HPV16-related CIN3 or worse, and 2 of these cases were invasive cancers. Among cases, blood sampling occurred a median of about 150 days after lesion detection, with an interquartile range of roughly 85 to 210 days. The approximately 25 controls were women who cleared a single incident HPV16 infection within 12 months without developing precancer or cancer. The exploratory proof-of-principle case-control study was nested within the Guanacaste HPV Natural History Study in Costa Rica and compared TCR repertoires across cervical HPV16 outcomes. Cases had a median age of roughly 35 years compared with 38 for controls, and baseline characteristics showed no significant differences between the groups. Blood from cases was drawn at the visit where the lesion was first identified, while blood from controls was drawn once the infection was no longer detected. In the parent cohort, 8,500 to 12,000 women aged 18 or older were enrolled in Guanacaste, Costa Rica, during about 1993 to 1994 and were followed for more than 6 years. As quality controls, five blinded duplicates were added to each group, bringing the total to roughly 60 samples made up of around 50 participants and approximately ten replicates. Cases and controls were matched on year of sample collection and on age within five years. Because only a few women had HLA typing data, the possibility that HLA type acted as a confounder could not be ruled out.

Every participant had a single incident cervical HPV16 infection, and women with prevalent HPV16 infections were excluded. Cervical HPV DNA was detected by MY09/MY11 PCR, and genotyping was performed by dot-blot hybridization. More than 14 mL of heparinized blood was centrifuged, after which the buffy coat was aliquoted, frozen at -30 degrees C, and then stored at -80 degrees C. QIAGEN kits were used to extract genomic DNA from the buffy coat specimens. TCR beta CDR3 regions were amplified by multiplex PCR using the immunoSEQ assay from an average of 1200 ng genomic DNA per sample. To correct primer bias, the assay used a complete synthetic TCR repertoire to set an amplification baseline. Amplicons were sequenced on the Illumina platform. For the original study's pipeline: Sequences were error-corrected by clustering with frequency ratios and a modified nearest-neighbor algorithm, then analyzed in the immunoSEQ Analyzer with IMGT gene definitions. TCR richness and evenness were averaged over 20 rarefaction repeats at each rarefaction depth, excluding samples with fewer sequences than the depth. Wilcoxon rank sum tests with FDR correction were used to compare V, D and J gene relative abundances between the groups. In the blinded duplicates, the intraclass correlation was approximately 95% for TCR richness and averaged around 78% across 60 to 70 gene segments. TCRdb retrieved this table from immuneACCESS and kept in-frame rearrangements only. Not all clones are present; in checked studies, unresolved V genes account for under half, and no reason is known for the remainder. That table furnishes V, J and clone size, whereas the DNA furnished D and trimming. This sample's records show 36,000 or so clones. The ten top clones hold approximately 6.8% of the sample.

The CDR3 runs 13 residues from the cysteine to the phenylalanine. Shown are 30 bases from within the CDR3, in frame from base 1. The germline V gene (reference sequence) sets CDR1 to SGHKS and CDR2 to YYEKEE. On the study overall, not on this receptor specifically: Random forest classifiers combining richness and V gene abundances distinguished cases from controls with an estimated AUC of just under 0.85. Lower TRBV6-7 relative abundance was observed in cases than in controls (approximately 0.1% versus 0.17%; Bonferroni P = 0.0008). Whether associations preceded infection or resulted from infection could not be shown with the cross-sectional design, and effector/memory subsets and HPV-specific T cells were not isolated. Significantly higher TCR repertoire richness was observed in CIN3+ cases than in controls across sequencing depths, whereas no difference in evenness was found. Because the number of T cells in each sample was unknown, differences in richness could reflect differing T-cell content rather than repertoire biology.

Comment on this clone: Which antigen it targets is not known. Read coverage stops 3 residues before the CDR3 terminus; the germline J gene supplies the remainder.

Rearrangement joined TRBV5-5 to TRBJ2-4; a weak D assignment points to TRBD2 (5 bases agree). Sequencing was carried out using blood buffy coat. The receptor comes from a woman aged 18-69 years with a cervical HPV16 infection that either progressed to CIN3+ or cleared (not recorded which). Incomplete CDR3 DNA: TGTGCCAGCAGCTTGGGAGGGTATCAGCCT. The encoded protein is CASSLGGYQP. The complete CDR3 reads CASSLGGYQPQYF.